This T cell receptor (beta chain) is drawn from a study of regulatory T cells in long-lasting Graves disease. Study-level results: Investigators studied peripheral blood only, not thyroid tissue.

The authors built TCR beta libraries using iRepertoire HTBI primers and Arm-PCR of CDR3 regions. TCRdb ran MiXCR on the multiplex PCR reads and lists one entry per CDR3 protein. The table shows about 530,000 distinct CDR3 sequences, with roughly 15% occurring only once. Time point defined: newly diagnosed GD, antithyroid drugs for less than 3 months. Following extraction of RNA from PBMCs, that RNA was used to make the TCR library. Worth noting for this clonotype: Its antigen is not identified. With a much larger clone just one base away, this may be a read error.

The CDR3 is made up of 14 amino acids. Germline CDR1 KGHSH, CDR2 LQKENI. With 3 bases removed from V and 3 bases from J, the gap between germline ends came to 11 bases. The same data also went into a second study, on T cells in Graves' hyperthyroidism and ophthalmopathy. In that study: Blood also carried most thyroid clonotypes expanded above 0.001.

Specimen: peripheral blood mononuclear cells (PBMCs), collected at new diagnosis, from a patient treated with antithyroid drugs. This chain joins TRBV18 and TRBJ1-2, with TRBD1 as a possible D gene (5 bases). The clonotype comes from a woman aged 35 to 60 with Graves disease. DNA for the CDR3: TGTGCCAGCTCACCGCGGGGCCTCTACTATGGCTACACCTTC. Its protein is CASSPRGLYYGYTF.